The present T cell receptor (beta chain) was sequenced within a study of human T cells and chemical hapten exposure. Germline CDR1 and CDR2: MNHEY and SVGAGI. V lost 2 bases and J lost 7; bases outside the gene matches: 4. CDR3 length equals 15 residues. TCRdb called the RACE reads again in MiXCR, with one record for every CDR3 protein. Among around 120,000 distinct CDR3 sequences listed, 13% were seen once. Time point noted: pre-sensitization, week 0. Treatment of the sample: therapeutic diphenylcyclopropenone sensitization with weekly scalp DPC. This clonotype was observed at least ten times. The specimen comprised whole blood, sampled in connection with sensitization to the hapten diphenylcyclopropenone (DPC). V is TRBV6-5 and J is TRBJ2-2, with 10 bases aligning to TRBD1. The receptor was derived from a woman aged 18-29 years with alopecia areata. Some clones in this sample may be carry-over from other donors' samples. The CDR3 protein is CASSYGQGDVGELFF. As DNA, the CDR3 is TGTGCCAGCAGTTACGGACAGGGGGACGTCGGGGAGCTGTTTTTT.